This T cell receptor beta chain was sequenced during a study of CD8+CD57+ T cells in acquired aplastic anemia. The overall study: The average for DNA from sorted CD4+ and CD8+ cells was around 3.4 ug. Healthy donor CD4+ cell samples had a mean of approximately 11 million reads. Study findings and constraints: The number of CD8+ CDR3 sequences shared by patients and controls was about 30. Simpson's diversity of CD8+ cells was not significantly different in patients compared with controls.

For CDR3 and TCR beta VDJ profiling, genomic DNA was the template used. Each CDR3 protein is one row after TCRdb ran MiXCR on the reads. Of about 220,000 distinct CDR3 sequences detected, roughly 33% appear once; the ten largest clones hold around 1.1%. Germline V gene lookup returns CDR1 DFQATT and CDR2 SNEGSKA (reference sequence). This CDR3 region has 14 residues. Trimming took off 3 bases at V and 0 bases at J, with 9 bases between the two ends. This clonotype was counted many times. Its antigen is still unknown. Sequencing input: sorted CD4+, CD8+, or CD8+CD57+ T cells (not recorded which) from PBMCs. This TCR was sampled from a human donor in good health, serving as a control. The chain links TRBV20-1 to TRBJ2-1, with a possible D match to TRBD2 (5 bases). The CDR3 bases are TGCAGTGCTAGTTCGGGATACTCCTACAATGAGCAGTTCTTC. Amino acids: CSASSGYSYNEQFF.